This TCR beta chain was sequenced in a study of T-cell reconstitution after alpha-beta-depleted transplantation in children. Study-wide results and caveats: Several hundred expanded graft clones reportedly gave rise to the alpha-beta T cells present about two months after transplant. For some patients, TCRbeta diversity was high at day 60 because of recipient T cells and thymic progenitors that survived.

CDR3 length: 16 amino acids. Trimming at V came to 5 bases and at J to 6 bases, leaving 8 bases not matched to a gene. CDR1 is MNHEY and CDR2 is SVGEGT in the germline V gene. This clonotype was picked up many times. The antigen remains unidentified. Unique molecular identifiers were incorporated when the TCRbeta library was constructed. One entry per CDR3 protein, called by TCRdb with MiXCR from the PCR reads. The table lists 330,000 or so distinct CDR3 sequences, over 9% of them singletons. The sequenced sample was PBMCs, obtained before TCRalphabeta/CD19-depleted stem cell transplant. The V gene is TRBV6-2 or TRBV6-3, the J gene TRBJ2-1, with 12 bases fitting TRBD2. The sequence came from a boy younger than two with acute myeloid leukemia, due to receive a stem cell transplant. For the CDR3, the DNA is TGTGCCAGCAGTAGACTAGGACTAGCGGGAACCAATGAGCAGTTCTTC. Amino acid sequence: CASSRLGLAGTNEQFF.